Ten or more counts support the clone carrying this TCR beta chain. Antigen: not known. V shed 5 bases and J shed 0 bases, with 8 bases lying between them. This CDR3 is built from 14 residues. Germline CDR1 is SGHTA and CDR2 is FQGNSA. TCRdb re-called the reads through MiXCR, storing one row per CDR3 protein. Of 150,000 to 200,000 distinct CDR3 sequences listed, approximately 9.6% are singletons. The data were obtained in a study of T cell repertoires in cytomegalovirus infection. Across the whole study: It was the public TCR beta signatures that indicated both CMV infection and matching HLA type.

General study findings and limits: Of the TCR beta families, the public ones yielded a cumulative frequency that identified carriers of CMV plus the relevant HLA. HLA-C-restricted, CMV-specific TCR beta clonotypes were dominant ex vivo.

This rearrangement joins TRBV7-2 to TRBJ1-3, with D unresolved. The specimen sequenced was PBMCs. The clonotype originates from a human donor in good health (CMV status not recorded). Some clones in this sample may be carry-over from other donors' samples. The CDR3 sequence is CASSPGYSGNTIYF. CDR3 DNA sequence: TGTGCCAGCAGCCCAGGATACTCTGGAAACACCATATATTTT.